The clone carrying this T cell receptor beta chain was seen a single time. The CDR3 covers 16 residues. V was pared by 10 bases and J by 2 bases, with 14 bases of the junction left unmatched. Germline CDR1 is LNHDA and CDR2 is SQIVND (reference sequence). This entry is derived from a study of a mutant IDH1 vaccine in newly diagnosed glioma. The wider study: There were roughly 62% males and about 38% females among treated patients, whose mean age was about 40 years. It was radiotherapy, temozolomide, or both that patients received previously, with most receiving both.

The protocol was immunoSEQ multiplex PCR, while the TCRdb copy is restricted to in-frame clones and leaves out a portion. This table holds roughly 51,000 clones, roughly 88% found once. Specified time point: baseline, week 1 (first vaccination visit). The treatment was: pre-vaccination baseline after standard-of-care therapy. The genes are TRBV19 and TRBJ2-3; 8 bases match TRBD2. The sequencing used PBMCs, collected from a glioma patient treated with radiotherapy, temozolomide or both. The TCR was taken from a man aged 40-55 years with glioma. CDR3 nucleotide sequence: TGTGCCACCGAACCCTGGCGGGAGGATGTCACAGATACGCAGTATTTT. Translating it yields CATEPWREDVTDTQYF.